The 18 T cell receptor beta chains in this list originate from one sample, sequenced in a study of CD8 T cells in ankylosing spondylitis. Via MiXCR, TCRdb re-called the 5' RACE reads, giving one row per CDR3 protein. This sample has about 310,000 distinct CDR3 sequences; 20% to 25% occur once, and the top ten carry 3% to 4%. The sample comprised blood, either unsorted or a sorted T cell fraction (not recorded which). The receptors originated from a female donor with ankylosing spondylitis or in good health (not recorded which).

This clonotype came up many times. The genes are TRBV24-1 and TRBJ1-5, with D perhaps TRBD1 (5 bases). This CDR3 spans 16 amino acids. Trimming took 4 bases from V and 7 from J, leaving 19 bases between them. The germline V gene has CDR1 KGHDR and CDR2 SFDVKD. CDR3 loop: CATSDRTTGPGQPQHF. In DNA form, the CDR3 reads TGTGCCACCAGTGACAGAACTACAGGTCCAGGACAGCCCCAGCATTTT.

The rearrangement joins TRBV7-9 to TRBJ2-5, with D perhaps given as TRBD1 or TRBD2 (5 bases each). Germline V CDR1 and CDR2: SEHNR, FQNEAQ (reference sequence). CDR3 size: 13 residues. Trimming took 10 bases from V and 5 from J, leaving 17 bases between them. CDR3: CAIWQGVRETQYF. The DNA for the CDR3 is TGTGCCATCTGGCAGGGAGTGCGGGAGACCCAGTACTTC.

This clonotype was seen only a few times. The chain is built from TRBV19 and TRBJ2-1; 10 bases are shared with TRBD2. This CDR3 spans 15 amino acids. Germline lookup yields CDR1 LNHDA and CDR2 SQIVND (reference sequence). Unmatched junction bases numbered 7, after V lost 4 bases and J lost 7 bases. CDR3 in DNA: TGTGCCAGTAGTAGGACTAGCGGAGAGGGGAATGAGCAGTTCTTC. Its protein is CASSRTSGEGNEQFF. Full variable domain (remainder filled in from reference TRBV19 and TRBJ2-1): DGGITQSPKYLFRKEGQNVTLSCEQNLNHDAMYWYRQDPGQGLRLIYYSQIVNDFQKGDIAEGYSVSREKKESFPLTVTSAQKNPTAFYLCASSRTSGEGNEQFFGPGTRLTVL.

The genes are TRBV20-1 and TRBJ2-2; 8 positions agree with TRBD2. V trimming: 6 bases; J trimming: 0 bases; junction bases outside the gene matches: 3. Germline lookup yields CDR1 DFQATT and CDR2 SNEGSKA (reference sequence). The CDR3 is 14 residues long. This CDR3 reads CSALGLANTGELFF. CDR3 in DNA: TGCAGTGCCCTGGGACTAGCGAACACCGGGGAGCTGTTTTTT.

This clonotype was found once. This chain connects TRBV28 to TRBJ2-7; TRBD2 matches 8 bases. The CDR3 has 16 residues. Germline CDR1 is MDHEN and CDR2 is SYDVKM. The trim removed 8 bases at V and 5 bases at J, leaving 17 bases unmatched. For the CDR3, the DNA is TGTGCCAGCCCCCCGTTCCGTGCGGGAGGTTCCGACGAGCAGTACTTC. Protein sequence: CASPPFRAGGSDEQYF.

The genes are TRBV18 and TRBJ1-1; tentative D call: TRBD1 (6 bases). CDR3 length: 15 amino acids. V shed 5 bases and J shed 3 bases, with 16 bases lying between them. In germline, CDR1 is KGHSH, CDR2 LQKENI. DNA of the CDR3: TGTGCCAGCTCAATGGGGGCAGGGCGGGACACTGAAGCTTTCTTT. Translation gives CASSMGAGRDTEAFF.

This clonotype was picked up a small number of times. The chain employs TRBV6-1 and TRBJ1-1; TRBD1 might be the D (5 bases). The length of the CDR3 is 15 residues. Germline CDR1 is MNHNS and CDR2 is SASEGT. Trimming took off 6 bases at V and 1 base at J, with 15 bases between the two ends. CDR3 residues: CASRFGGGTNTEAFF. CDR3 sequence (DNA): TGTGCCAGCAGATTCGGGGGGGGAACGAACACTGAAGCTTTCTTT.

This clonotype was detected a few times. The chain links TRBV6-4 to TRBJ1-2; TRBD1 matches 9 bases. V lost 3 bases to trimming and J lost 7 bases; unmatched junction nucleotides: 12. Germline assignment: CDR1 MRHNA and CDR2 SNTAGT. The CDR3 consists of 16 residues. For the CDR3, the DNA is TGTGCCAGCAGTGAGCTTCACACAGGGGGCCGGGGTGGCTACACCTTC. This encodes CASSELHTGGRGGYTF.

The genes are TRBV5-6 and TRBJ2-3; D call uncertain. V lost 4 bases, J lost 2 bases, and 20 bases lay in between. The CDR3 contains 17 residues. Germline CDR1 reads SGHDT; CDR2 reads YYEEEE. This chain's CDR3 is CASSQTQPFIFTDTQYF. In nucleotides, the CDR3 is TGTGCCAGCAGCCAAACACAGCCGTTCATTTTCACAGATACGCAGTATTTT.

This clonotype occurred a few times. The chain couples TRBV9 to TRBJ2-5; D uncertain. The V end was cut by 2 bases, the J end by 0 bases, with 5 bases between. This CDR3 has 13 residues. Germline V lookup: CDR1 SGDLS, CDR2 YYNGEE. CDR3 sequence: CASSVSHQETQYF. CDR3 in DNA: TGTGCCAGCAGCGTCTCCCACCAAGAGACCCAGTACTTC.

This clonotype was counted a few times. This chain links TRBV20-1 with TRBJ2-7, with 12 bases identical to TRBD2. The CDR3 has 13 amino acids. From germline, CDR1 is DFQATT and CDR2 SNEGSKA (reference sequence). J gave up 3 bases and V 6 bases, and 3 bases lay outside the gene matches. The CDR3 loop reads CSAGLAGRYEQYF. The CDR3 DNA reads TGCAGTGCGGGACTAGCGGGTCGCTACGAGCAGTACTTC.

This chain links TRBV24-1 with TRBJ1-2; a possible D gene is TRBD1 (5 bases). With 3 bases removed from V and 4 bases from J, the gap between germline ends came to 11 bases. This CDR3 region has 14 residues. CDR1 and CDR2 from the germline V gene are KGHDR and SFDVKD. This CDR3 reads CATSDAGPTYGYTF. CDR3 coding DNA: TGTGCCACCAGTGATGCGGGACCGACCTATGGCTACACCTTC.

The J gene is TRBJ1-1, the V gene TRBV11-2; D uncertain. V was pared by 1 base and J by 0 bases, with 9 bases between. The germline CDR1 and CDR2 sequences are SGHAT and FQNNGV. The CDR3 is 15 amino acids. Here the CDR3 DNA reads TGTGCCAGCAGCTTAGTGAACAAATTGAACACTGAAGCTTTCTTT. This codes for CASSLVNKLNTEAFF.

The chain has TRBV15 and TRBJ2-1, with D perhaps TRBD2 (6 bases). Germline CDR1 is LNHNV and CDR2 is YYDKDF (reference sequence). The CDR3 consists of 16 residues. Trimming cost V 5 bases and J 6 bases, with 20 bases left between them. The CDR3 is CATSLGGINWANEQFF. As DNA, the CDR3 is TGTGCCACCAGCTTGGGGGGTATTAACTGGGCCAATGAGCAGTTCTTC.

This clonotype was counted many times. The V and J genes are TRBV11-2 and TRBJ2-3; 7 bases match TRBD2. The CDR3 extends over 14 amino acids. From germline, CDR1 is SGHAT and CDR2 FQNNGV. The junction had 6 bases not matched to a gene; V was cut back by 6 bases and J by 3 bases. The CDR3 DNA follows: TGTGCCAGCAGACCCTGGGGGGGTACAGATACGCAGTATTTT. This sequence encodes CASRPWGGTDTQYF.

The V gene is TRBV6-1, the J gene TRBJ2-7; 9 positions agree with TRBD1. CDR3 size: 15 residues. Germline loops: CDR1 MNHNS, CDR2 SASEGT. Germline trimming cut 6 bases from V and 3 bases from J; bases unmatched to any gene: 9. The CDR3 sequence: CASSRPGQGGYEQYF. The CDR3 DNA is TGTGCCAGCAGCCGGCCGGGACAGGGAGGCTACGAGCAGTACTTC.

This clonotype was picked up many times. The chain combines TRBV6-5 with TRBJ2-7; 8 bases align to TRBD2. CDR1 MNHEY and CDR2 SVGAGI come from the germline V gene. The CDR3 runs to 15 residues. V dropped 6 bases and J dropped 0; count of bases not matched to a gene: 7. CDR3 residues: CASRLAGGLSYEQYF. As DNA, the CDR3 is TGTGCCAGCAGGCTAGCGGGCGGCCTCTCCTACGAGCAGTACTTC.

This clonotype was seen repeatedly, ten times or more. The rearrangement links TRBV7-9 to TRBJ2-4; D is uncertain. The V end lost 3 bases, the J end lost 0 bases, and 9 bases lay between the germline ends. CDR3 length: 15 amino acids. CDR1 and CDR2 from the germline V gene are SEHNR and FQNEAQ (reference sequence). The CDR3 spells CASSFLNLAKNIQYF. The CDR3 coding sequence is TGTGCCAGCAGCTTCCTTAATCTAGCCAAAAACATTCAGTACTTC.